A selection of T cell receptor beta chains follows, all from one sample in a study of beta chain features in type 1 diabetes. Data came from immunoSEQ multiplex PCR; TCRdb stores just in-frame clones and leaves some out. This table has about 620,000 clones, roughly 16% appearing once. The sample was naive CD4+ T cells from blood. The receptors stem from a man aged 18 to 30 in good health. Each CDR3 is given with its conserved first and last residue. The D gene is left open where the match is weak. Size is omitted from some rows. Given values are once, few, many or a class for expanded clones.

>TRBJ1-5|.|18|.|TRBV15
TGTGCCACCAGCTTCGGGACACGACTTTTTCGTAGCAATCAGCCCCAGCATTTT
CATSFGTRLFRSNQPQHF
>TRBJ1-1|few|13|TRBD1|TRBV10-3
TGTGCCATCAGTGGGGACAGTGGGACTGAAGCTTTCTTT
CAISGDSGTEAFF
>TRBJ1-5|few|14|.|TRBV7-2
TGTGCCAGCAGCTTAGAGAGGCGATCTCAGCCCCAGCATTTT
CASSLERRSQPQHF
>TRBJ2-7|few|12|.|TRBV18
TGTGCCAGCTCACCCCAGGGAAGCGGGCAGTACTTC
CASSPQGSGQYF
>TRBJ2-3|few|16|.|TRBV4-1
TGCGCCAGCAGCCAAGCCTTGACTAGAGGCACAGATACGCAGTATTTT
CASSQALTRGTDTQYF
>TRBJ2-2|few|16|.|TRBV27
TGTGCCAGCAGGGACAGTCGACTCGGTCCCACCGGGGAGCTGTTTTTT
CASRDSRLGPTGELFF
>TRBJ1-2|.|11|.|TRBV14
TGTGCCAGCAGCCAGTACCTTGGCTACACCTTC
CASSQYLGYTF
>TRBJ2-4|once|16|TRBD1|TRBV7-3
TGTGCCAGCAGCCCCGGGACAGGGGTGGCCAAAAACATTCAGTACTTC
CASSPGTGVAKNIQYF
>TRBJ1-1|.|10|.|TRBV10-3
TGTGCCATCAGTGATAGTGGGTCTTTCTTT
CAISDSGSFF
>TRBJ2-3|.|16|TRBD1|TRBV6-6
TGTGCCAGCAGTTTCCTTACAGGGGCTGGCGCAGATACGCAGTATTTT
CASSFLTGAGADTQYF
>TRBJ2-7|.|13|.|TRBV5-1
TGCGCCAGCAGCCAGGATCAGGTCGCTGCGCAGTACTTC
CASSQDQVAAQYF
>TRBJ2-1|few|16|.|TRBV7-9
TGTGCCAGCAGACTCCTATACGCCAACTCCTACAATGAGCAGTTCTTC
CASRLLYANSYNEQFF
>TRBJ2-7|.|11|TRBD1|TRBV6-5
TGTGCCAGCAGTTACTCGGGGACAGTTTACTTC
CASSYSGTVYF
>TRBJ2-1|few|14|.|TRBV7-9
TGTGCCAGCAGCTCTTGGACCGCTGACAATGAGCAGTTCTTC
CASSSWTADNEQFF
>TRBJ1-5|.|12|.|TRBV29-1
TGCAGCGTGGGACAAAACAATCAGCCCCAGCATTTT
CSVGQNNQPQHF
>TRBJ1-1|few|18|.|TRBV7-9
TGTGCCAGCAGCTTAGCGGGGGGACTGGAACCGGGGAACACTGAAGCTTTCTTT
CASSLAGGLEPGNTEAFF
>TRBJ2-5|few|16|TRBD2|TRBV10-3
TGTGCCATCAACCGGACTAGCGGGGATCGACAAGAGACCCAGTACTTC
CAINRTSGDRQETQYF
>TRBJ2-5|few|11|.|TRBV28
TGTGCCAGCAGTTTATTCAGGGCCCAGTACTTC
CASSLFRAQYF
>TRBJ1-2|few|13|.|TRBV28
TGTGCCAGCAGACTACAGGAGGGCTATGGCTACACCTTC
CASRLQEGYGYTF
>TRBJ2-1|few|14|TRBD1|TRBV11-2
TGTGCCAGCAGCTTAGAGCCAGGGGGATATGAGCAGTTCTTC
CASSLEPGGYEQFF
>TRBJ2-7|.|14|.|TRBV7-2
TGTGCCAGCAGCTGGGAGGATGGAGTTTACGAGCAGTACTTC
CASSWEDGVYEQYF
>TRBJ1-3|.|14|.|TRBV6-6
TGTGCCAGCAGTTACTCAGGGGGGGGAAACACCATATATTTT
CASSYSGGGNTIYF
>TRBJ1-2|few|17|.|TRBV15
TGTGCCACCAGCTCCCGCCCTGGACAGCTTTCTAACTATGGCTACACCTTC
CATSSRPGQLSNYGYTF
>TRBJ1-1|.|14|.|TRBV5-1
TGCGCCAGCAGCTTTCGGCAGGGAGGCACTGAAGCTTTCTTT
CASSFRQGGTEAFF
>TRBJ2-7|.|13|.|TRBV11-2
TGTGCCAGCAGCTTCGACAGACCCTACGAGCAGTACTTC
CASSFDRPYEQYF
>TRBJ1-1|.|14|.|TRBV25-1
TGTGCCAGCAGTGATAGAGCGGGTCTTTTGGAAGCTTTCTTT
CASSDRAGLLEAFF
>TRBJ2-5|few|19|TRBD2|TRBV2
TGTGCCAGCAATCGCCCTGGGACTAGCGGGAGTCTTCATCAAGAGACCCAGTACTTC
CASNRPGTSGSLHQETQYF
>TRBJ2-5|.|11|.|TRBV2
TGTGCCAGCAGTGAAGCGTGGCCCCAGTACTTC
CASSEAWPQYF
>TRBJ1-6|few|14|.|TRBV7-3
TGTGCCAGCAGCCGGGGGCTGAATAATTCACCCCTCCACTTT
CASSRGLNNSPLHF